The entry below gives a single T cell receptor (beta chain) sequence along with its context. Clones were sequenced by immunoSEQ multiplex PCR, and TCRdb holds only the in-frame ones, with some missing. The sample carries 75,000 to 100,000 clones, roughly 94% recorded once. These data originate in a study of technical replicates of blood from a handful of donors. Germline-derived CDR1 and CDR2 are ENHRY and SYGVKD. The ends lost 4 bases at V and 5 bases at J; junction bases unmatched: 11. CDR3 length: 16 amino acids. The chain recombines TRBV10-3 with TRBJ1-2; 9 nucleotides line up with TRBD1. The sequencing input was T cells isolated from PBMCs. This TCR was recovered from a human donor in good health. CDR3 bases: TGTGCCATCAGTGTTGGGACAGGGCCAGTAACTTATGGCTACACCTTC. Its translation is CAISVGTGPVTYGYTF.